This is a list of T cell receptor beta chains from one sample in a study of cytotoxic CD8 clonotypes in ibrutinib-treated CLL. The assay was immunoSEQ multiplex PCR, and TCRdb's table has in-frame clones only and misses some. In the table there are roughly 47,000 clones, roughly 53% of which are singletons. Sequencing was performed on PBMCs, taken after 12 months of ibrutinib treatment. These TCRs come from a human donor with chronic lymphocytic leukemia. The CDR3 runs from the conserved cysteine through the conserved F or W. The order of the fields is D gene, V gene, clone size, J gene, CDR3 protein, CDR3 DNA. A D gene is named only where the DNA matches it firmly. The size of a clone is reported for some rows only, either as once, few or many, or as a class for expanded clones.

d_call: .
v_call: TRBV7-6
clone_size: few
j_call: TRBJ2-2
cdr3_aa: CASSWEAGELFF
cdr3_nt: TGTGCCAGCAGCTGGGAGGCCGGGGAGCTGTTTTTT

d_call: .
v_call: TRBV2
clone_size: once
j_call: TRBJ1-4
cdr3_aa: CASSGRDGEFEKLFF
cdr3_nt: TGTGCCAGCAGTGGTAGGGACGGAGAATTTGAAAAACTGTTTTTT

d_call: TRBD2
v_call: TRBV29-1
clone_size: .
j_call: TRBJ2-3
cdr3_aa: CSGTGTSGRVDTQYF
cdr3_nt: TGCAGCGGAACCGGGACTAGCGGGAGGGTAGATACGCAGTATTTT

d_call: .
v_call: TRBV7-2
clone_size: few
j_call: TRBJ2-3
cdr3_aa: CASSLDGVADTQYF
cdr3_nt: TGTGCCAGCAGCTTAGATGGGGTGGCAGATACGCAGTATTTT

d_call: TRBD2
v_call: TRBV9
clone_size: many
j_call: TRBJ2-7
cdr3_aa: CASSASRTSGNYEQYF
cdr3_nt: TGTGCCAGCAGCGCATCACGGACTAGCGGGAATTACGAGCAGTACTTC

d_call: .
v_call: TRBV6-1
clone_size: few
j_call: TRBJ1-5
cdr3_aa: CASSEKPRQGSQHF
cdr3_nt: TGTGCCAGCAGTGAAAAGCCCCGCCAGGGGTCCCAGCATTTT

d_call: .
v_call: TRBV29-1
clone_size: .
j_call: TRBJ1-4
cdr3_aa: CSVENREKLFF
cdr3_nt: TGCAGCGTTGAAAACCGGGAAAAACTGTTTTTT

d_call: TRBD1
v_call: TRBV27
clone_size: .
j_call: TRBJ1-6
cdr3_aa: CASSFSTGANSPLHF
cdr3_nt: TGTGCCAGCAGTTTCTCGACAGGGGCTAATTCACCCCTCCACTTT

d_call: .
v_call: TRBV7-3
clone_size: .
j_call: TRBJ2-7
cdr3_aa: CASSLTPGGRYEQYF
cdr3_nt: TGTGCCAGCAGCTTAACCCCAGGTGGGAGGTACGAGCAGTACTTC

d_call: .
v_call: TRBV10-1
clone_size: .
j_call: TRBJ2-3
cdr3_aa: CASSEYGVSTDTQYF
cdr3_nt: TGCGCCAGCAGTGAGTACGGGGTCAGCACAGATACGCAGTATTTT

d_call: .
v_call: TRBV27
clone_size: .
j_call: TRBJ1-4
cdr3_aa: CASSLIWGVNEKLFF
cdr3_nt: TGTGCCAGCAGTTTAATATGGGGCGTTAATGAAAAACTGTTTTTT

d_call: .
v_call: TRBV19
clone_size: .
j_call: TRBJ2-7
cdr3_aa: CASGRTEFYEQYF
cdr3_nt: TGTGCCAGTGGCCGGACAGAGTTCTACGAGCAGTACTTC

d_call: TRBD1
v_call: TRBV28
clone_size: .
j_call: TRBJ1-3
cdr3_aa: CASSFPRGSGNTIYF
cdr3_nt: TGTGCCAGCAGTTTCCCCAGGGGGTCTGGAAACACCATATATTTT

d_call: TRBD1
v_call: TRBV10-3
clone_size: .
j_call: TRBJ1-6
cdr3_aa: CAISEGMTGQGARYSNSPLHF
cdr3_nt: TGTGCCATCAGTGAAGGGATGACAGGCCAGGGGGCACGATATAGTAATTCACCCCTCCACTTT

d_call: TRBD1
v_call: TRBV27
clone_size: .
j_call: TRBJ1-5
cdr3_aa: CASKGGQGLGQPQHF
cdr3_nt: TGTGCCAGCAAGGGGGGACAGGGATTGGGTCAGCCCCAGCATTTT

d_call: .
v_call: TRBV28
clone_size: .
j_call: TRBJ1-5
cdr3_aa: CASSFNPYSNQPQHF
cdr3_nt: TGTGCCAGCAGTTTTAACCCCTATAGCAATCAGCCCCAGCATTTT

d_call: TRBD2
v_call: TRBV30
clone_size: .
j_call: TRBJ2-5
cdr3_aa: CAWARGSGGETQYF
cdr3_nt: TGTGCCTGGGCGAGGGGTAGCGGGGGAGAGACCCAGTACTTC

d_call: TRBD1
v_call: TRBV11-1
clone_size: once
j_call: TRBJ2-4
cdr3_aa: CASSSPDRSYIQYF
cdr3_nt: TGTGCCAGCAGCTCGCCGGACAGGTCGTACATTCAGTACTTC

d_call: TRBD2
v_call: TRBV29-1
clone_size: .
j_call: TRBJ2-7
cdr3_aa: CSVELLAGGPGYEQYF
cdr3_nt: TGCAGCGTTGAATTACTAGCGGGAGGGCCTGGGTACGAGCAGTACTTC

d_call: .
v_call: TRBV6-6
clone_size: .
j_call: TRBJ2-7
cdr3_aa: CAWRQTGRECEQYF
cdr3_nt: TGTGCCTGGCGGCAGACAGGGAGGGAGTGCGAGCAGTACTTC

d_call: TRBD2
v_call: TRBV5-6
clone_size: .
j_call: TRBJ2-7
cdr3_aa: CASSGWRGGSYEQYF
cdr3_nt: TGTGCCAGCAGCGGCTGGAGGGGAGGGTCCTACGAGCAGTACTTC

d_call: TRBD2
v_call: TRBV27
clone_size: .
j_call: TRBJ2-1
cdr3_aa: CASSLPGTRGVDEQFF
cdr3_nt: TGTGCCAGCAGTTTACCGGGGACTAGGGGGGTGGATGAGCAGTTCTTC

d_call: .
v_call: TRBV19
clone_size: .
j_call: TRBJ1-5
cdr3_aa: CASSTRQSYNQPQHF
cdr3_nt: TGTGCCAGTAGTACCCGACAGTCCTACAATCAGCCCCAGCATTTT

d_call: TRBD2
v_call: TRBV5-6
clone_size: .
j_call: TRBJ2-1
cdr3_aa: CASSDWTSGYNEQFF
cdr3_nt: TGTGCCAGCAGCGATTGGACTAGCGGATACAATGAGCAGTTCTTC

d_call: TRBD2
v_call: TRBV7-6
clone_size: .
j_call: TRBJ2-7
cdr3_aa: CASSQGVAGGPGVYEQYF
cdr3_nt: TGTGCCAGCAGCCAGGGGGTAGCGGGAGGGCCCGGAGTATACGAGCAGTACTTC

d_call: .
v_call: TRBV9
clone_size: .
j_call: TRBJ2-3
cdr3_aa: CASSGRGVTDTQYF
cdr3_nt: TGTGCCAGCAGTGGGCGCGGGGTCACAGATACGCAGTATTTT

d_call: TRBD1
v_call: TRBV6-1
clone_size: once
j_call: TRBJ1-2
cdr3_aa: CASSHTGGISYGYTF
cdr3_nt: TGTGCCAGCAGCCATACAGGGGGCATTAGCTATGGCTACACCTTC

d_call: .
v_call: TRBV4-1
clone_size: .
j_call: TRBJ2-3
cdr3_aa: CASSTTPGTRSTDTQYF
cdr3_nt: TGCGCCAGCAGCACTACGCCCGGGACAAGGAGCACAGATACGCAGTATTTT

d_call: .
v_call: TRBV19
clone_size: .
j_call: TRBJ2-5
cdr3_aa: CASSSYGGQETQYF
cdr3_nt: TGTGCCAGTAGTAGCTATGGGGGGCAAGAGACCCAGTACTTC

d_call: TRBD2
v_call: TRBV10-3
clone_size: .
j_call: TRBJ2-2
cdr3_aa: CATDSGRTGELFF
cdr3_nt: TGTGCCACCGATAGCGGGAGGACCGGGGAGCTGTTTTTT

d_call: .
v_call: TRBV6-6
clone_size: .
j_call: TRBJ1-5
cdr3_aa: CASSYSTNNQPQHF
cdr3_nt: TGTGCCAGCAGTTACTCCACCAACAATCAGCCCCAGCATTTT

d_call: .
v_call: TRBV7-2
clone_size: .
j_call: TRBJ1-3
cdr3_aa: CASSLESPSGNTIYF
cdr3_nt: TGTGCCAGCAGCTTAGAATCCCCCTCTGGAAACACCATATATTTT

d_call: TRBD2
v_call: TRBV30
clone_size: few
j_call: TRBJ2-5
cdr3_aa: CAWRKGLAGAGTQYF
cdr3_nt: TGTGCCTGGAGGAAAGGACTAGCGGGAGCGGGGACCCAGTACTTC

d_call: TRBD1
v_call: TRBV5-1
clone_size: .
j_call: TRBJ2-7
cdr3_aa: CASSPGQGPGEQYF
cdr3_nt: TGCGCCAGCAGCCCTGGACAGGGACCGGGAGAGCAGTACTTC

d_call: .
v_call: TRBV6-1
clone_size: .
j_call: TRBJ1-3
cdr3_aa: CASSQDRASGNTIYF
cdr3_nt: TGTGCCAGCTCACAGGACAGAGCCTCTGGAAACACCATATATTTT

d_call: .
v_call: TRBV30
clone_size: .
j_call: TRBJ2-1
cdr3_aa: CACPPGLPGNEQFF
cdr3_nt: TGTGCCTGCCCCCCGGGACTCCCGGGTAATGAGCAGTTCTTC

d_call: .
v_call: TRBV28
clone_size: .
j_call: TRBJ2-5
cdr3_aa: CASSLTGLQETQYF
cdr3_nt: TGTGCCAGCAGTTTAACGGGGCTCCAAGAGACCCAGTACTTC

d_call: .
v_call: TRBV5-1
clone_size: .
j_call: TRBJ2-1
cdr3_aa: CASSLTQSDNEQFF
cdr3_nt: TGCGCCAGCAGCTTGACCCAGAGCGACAATGAGCAGTTCTTC

d_call: .
v_call: TRBV19
clone_size: .
j_call: TRBJ2-7
cdr3_aa: CASSMGRTYEQYF
cdr3_nt: TGTGCCAGTAGTATGGGCAGAACCTACGAGCAGTACTTC

d_call: .
v_call: TRBV9
clone_size: few
j_call: TRBJ1-1
cdr3_aa: CASSPGGWSTEAFF
cdr3_nt: TGTGCCAGCTCACCTGGAGGGTGGTCCACTGAAGCTTTCTTT

d_call: TRBD2
v_call: TRBV18
clone_size: .
j_call: TRBJ2-1
cdr3_aa: CASSLAGTHNEQFF
cdr3_nt: TGTGCCAGCTCACTAGCGGGGACTCACAATGAGCAGTTCTTC

d_call: .
v_call: TRBV13
clone_size: .
j_call: TRBJ1-6
cdr3_aa: CASSSSSYNSPLHF
cdr3_nt: TGTGCCAGCAGCTCAAGCTCCTATAATTCACCCCTCCACTTT

d_call: .
v_call: TRBV27
clone_size: few
j_call: TRBJ2-3
cdr3_aa: CASSPDWADTQYF
cdr3_nt: TGTGCCAGCAGCCCTGACTGGGCAGATACGCAGTATTTT

d_call: TRBD1
v_call: TRBV7-8
clone_size: many
j_call: TRBJ2-5
cdr3_aa: CASRLGDRGPETQYF
cdr3_nt: TGTGCCAGCAGGTTGGGGGACAGGGGCCCAGAGACCCAGTACTTC

d_call: .
v_call: TRBV11-3
clone_size: .
j_call: TRBJ1-6
cdr3_aa: CASSFSRDRSNSPLHF
cdr3_nt: TGTGCCAGCAGCTTCTCGAGGGACCGGAGTAATTCACCCCTCCACTTT

d_call: .
v_call: TRBV5-6
clone_size: .
j_call: TRBJ1-4
cdr3_aa: CASSLRAVSTNEKLFF
cdr3_nt: TGTGCCAGCAGCTTGAGGGCTGTCTCAACTAATGAAAAACTGTTTTTT

d_call: .
v_call: TRBV6-1
clone_size: .
j_call: TRBJ2-7
cdr3_aa: CASSEGALTYEQYF
cdr3_nt: TGTGCCAGCAGTGAAGGGGCCCTTACCTACGAGCAGTACTTC

d_call: .
v_call: TRBV5-1
clone_size: .
j_call: TRBJ2-7
cdr3_aa: CASSLEVQGTLSREQYF
cdr3_nt: TGCGCCAGCAGCTTGGAGGTCCAGGGAACCCTCTCTCGGGAGCAGTACTTC

d_call: .
v_call: TRBV6-1
clone_size: few
j_call: TRBJ2-1
cdr3_aa: CASSLQLNEQFF
cdr3_nt: TGTGCCAGCAGTCTTCAGCTAAATGAGCAGTTCTTC

d_call: .
v_call: TRBV9
clone_size: .
j_call: TRBJ2-1
cdr3_aa: CASSLDLGPKGGGEQFF
cdr3_nt: TGTGCCAGCAGCCTTGACCTGGGACCCAAGGGGGGTGGTGAGCAGTTCTTC

d_call: .
v_call: TRBV29-1
clone_size: .
j_call: TRBJ1-1
cdr3_aa: CSGGGDEAFF
cdr3_nt: TGCAGCGGGGGCGGGGATGAAGCTTTCTTT

d_call: .
v_call: TRBV29-1
clone_size: .
j_call: TRBJ1-4
cdr3_aa: CSVNRNEKLFF
cdr3_nt: TGCAGCGTTAATCGAAATGAAAAACTGTTTTTT

d_call: .
v_call: TRBV5-1
clone_size: .
j_call: TRBJ2-7
cdr3_aa: CASSLEGSGRTYEQYF
cdr3_nt: TGCGCCAGCAGCTTGGAGGGGTCGGGACGGACATACGAGCAGTACTTC

d_call: .
v_call: TRBV7-3
clone_size: .
j_call: TRBJ2-3
cdr3_aa: CASSLLGPDTQYF
cdr3_nt: TGTGCCAGCAGCTTACTGGGTCCAGATACGCAGTATTTT

d_call: .
v_call: TRBV29-1
clone_size: few
j_call: TRBJ2-7
cdr3_aa: CSVVGPAGPSYEQYF
cdr3_nt: TGCAGCGTTGTGGGGCCGGCAGGGCCCTCCTACGAGCAGTACTTC

d_call: .
v_call: TRBV7-3
clone_size: few
j_call: TRBJ1-1
cdr3_aa: CASSPRGSGTEAFF
cdr3_nt: TGTGCCAGCAGCCCGAGGGGGTCGGGCACTGAAGCTTTCTTT

d_call: .
v_call: TRBV27
clone_size: medium-sized
j_call: TRBJ2-7
cdr3_aa: CASRREDEQYF
cdr3_nt: TGTGCCAGCAGAAGGGAAGACGAGCAGTACTTC

d_call: .
v_call: TRBV6-6
clone_size: few
j_call: TRBJ2-7
cdr3_aa: CASSKDTGYEQYF
cdr3_nt: TGTGCCAGCAGTAAGGACACAGGATACGAGCAGTACTTC

d_call: .
v_call: TRBV28
clone_size: .
j_call: TRBJ2-2
cdr3_aa: CACSGVTGELFF
cdr3_nt: TGTGCCTGCTCAGGGGTCACCGGGGAGCTGTTTTTT